This T cell receptor (beta chain) derives from a study of OX40 agonist ivuxolimab in advanced cancers. Overall study context: Dose-escalation subjects each had hepatocellular carcinoma, melanoma, renal cell or head and neck cancer. Males comprised around 78% of the group, whose mean age was approximately 60 years (range roughly 20 to 85). Overall study results and limits: Some of the nonresponding patients also showed low levels of normalized T-cell clonal expansion.

This CDR3 is 18 amino acids long. The trim removed 0 bases at V and 0 bases at J, leaving 8 bases unmatched. The germline V gene has CDR1 SGHNT and CDR2 YYREEE (reference sequence). Repertoires were generated with immunoSEQ multiplex PCR, while TCRdb's copy carries only in-frame clones and drops some. The sample carries roughly 66,000 clones, about four fifths recorded once. Regarding this clone: Antigen specificity is unknown.

The source was CD4+ or CD8+ T cells sorted from blood, collected in a trial of the OX40 agonist ivuxolimab. V and J are TRBV5-4 and TRBJ1-5; 8 nucleotides line up with TRBD1. The TCR comes from an adult with an advanced solid tumor such as melanoma, head and neck, liver or kidney cancer. The CDR3 DNA follows: TGTGCCAGCAGCTTGGGACCTGGACAGGGTTATAGCAATCAGCCCCAGCATTTT. Its translation: CASSLGPGQGYSNQPQHF.